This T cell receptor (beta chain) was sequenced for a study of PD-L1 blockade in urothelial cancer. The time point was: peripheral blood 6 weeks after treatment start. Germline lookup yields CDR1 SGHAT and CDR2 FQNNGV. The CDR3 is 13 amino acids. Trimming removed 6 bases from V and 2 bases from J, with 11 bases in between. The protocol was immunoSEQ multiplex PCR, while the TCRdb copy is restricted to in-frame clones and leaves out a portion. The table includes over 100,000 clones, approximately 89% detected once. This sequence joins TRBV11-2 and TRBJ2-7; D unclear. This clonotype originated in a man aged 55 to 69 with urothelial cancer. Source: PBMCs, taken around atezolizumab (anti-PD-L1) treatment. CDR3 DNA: TGTGCCAGCAGGCGCTTGGGCACCTACGAGCAGTACTTC. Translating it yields CASRRLGTYEQYF.